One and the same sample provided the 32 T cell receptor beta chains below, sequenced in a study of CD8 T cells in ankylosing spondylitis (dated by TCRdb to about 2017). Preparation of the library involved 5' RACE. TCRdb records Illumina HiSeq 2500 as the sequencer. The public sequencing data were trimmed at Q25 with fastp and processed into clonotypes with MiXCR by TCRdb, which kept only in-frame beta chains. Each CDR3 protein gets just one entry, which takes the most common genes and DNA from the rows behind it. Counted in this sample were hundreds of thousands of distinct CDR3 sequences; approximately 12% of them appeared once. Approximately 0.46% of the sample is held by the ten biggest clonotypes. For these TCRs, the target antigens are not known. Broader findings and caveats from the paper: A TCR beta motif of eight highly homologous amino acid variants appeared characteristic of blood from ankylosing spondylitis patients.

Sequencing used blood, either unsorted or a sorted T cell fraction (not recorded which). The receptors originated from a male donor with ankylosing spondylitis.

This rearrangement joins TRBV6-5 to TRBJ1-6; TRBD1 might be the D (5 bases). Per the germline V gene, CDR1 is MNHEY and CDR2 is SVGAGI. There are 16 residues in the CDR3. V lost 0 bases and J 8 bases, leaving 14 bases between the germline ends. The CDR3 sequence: CASSYSMVTAYSPLHF. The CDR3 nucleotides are TGTGCCAGCAGTTACTCGATGGTGACAGCCTATTCACCCCTCCACTTT.

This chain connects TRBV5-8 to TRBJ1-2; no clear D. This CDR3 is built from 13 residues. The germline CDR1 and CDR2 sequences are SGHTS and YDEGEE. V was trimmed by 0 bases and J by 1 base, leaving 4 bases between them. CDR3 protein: CASSLADNYGYTF. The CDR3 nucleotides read TGTGCCAGCAGCTTGGCAGATAACTATGGCTACACCTTC.

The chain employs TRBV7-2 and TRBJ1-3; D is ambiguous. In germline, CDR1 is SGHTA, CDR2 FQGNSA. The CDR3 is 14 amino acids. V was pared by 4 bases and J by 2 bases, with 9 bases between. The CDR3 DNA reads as TGTGCCAGCAGCTCAATAGCGACTGGAAACACCATATATTTT. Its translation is CASSSIATGNTIYF.

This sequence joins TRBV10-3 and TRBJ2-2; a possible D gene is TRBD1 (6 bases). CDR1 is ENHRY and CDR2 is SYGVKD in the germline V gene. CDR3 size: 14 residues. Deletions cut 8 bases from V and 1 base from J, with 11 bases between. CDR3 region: CAIGLTGNTGELFF. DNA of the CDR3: TGTGCCATCGGGCTGACAGGGAACACCGGGGAGCTGTTTTTT.

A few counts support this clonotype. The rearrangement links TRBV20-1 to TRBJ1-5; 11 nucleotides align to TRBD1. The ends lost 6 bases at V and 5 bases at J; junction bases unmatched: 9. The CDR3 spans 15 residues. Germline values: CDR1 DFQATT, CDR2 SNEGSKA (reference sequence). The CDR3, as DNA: TGCAGTGCCCTCTCTCGGACAGGGGGCGATCAGCCCCAGCATTTT. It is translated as CSALSRTGGDQPQHF.

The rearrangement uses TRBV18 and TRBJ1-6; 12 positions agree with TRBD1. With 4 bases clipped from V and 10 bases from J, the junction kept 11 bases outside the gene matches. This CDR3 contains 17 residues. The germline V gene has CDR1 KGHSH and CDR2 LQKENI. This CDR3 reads CASSLDRGTGGKSPLHF. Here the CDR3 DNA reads TGTGCCAGCTCACTCGATCGAGGGACAGGGGGCAAATCACCCCTCCACTTT.

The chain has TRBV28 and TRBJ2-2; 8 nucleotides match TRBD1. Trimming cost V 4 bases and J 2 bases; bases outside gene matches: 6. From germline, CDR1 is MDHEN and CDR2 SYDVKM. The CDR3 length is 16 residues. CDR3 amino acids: CASSWTGMGNTGELFF. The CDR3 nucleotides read TGTGCCAGCAGTTGGACAGGGATGGGAAACACCGGGGAGCTGTTTTTT.

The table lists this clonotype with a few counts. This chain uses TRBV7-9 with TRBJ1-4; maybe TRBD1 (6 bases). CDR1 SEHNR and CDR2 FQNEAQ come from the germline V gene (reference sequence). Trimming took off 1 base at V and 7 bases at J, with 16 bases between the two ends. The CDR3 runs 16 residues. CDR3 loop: CASSLGRAGASEKLFF. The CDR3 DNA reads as TGTGCCAGCAGCTTAGGGCGGGCAGGGGCGAGTGAAAAACTGTTTTTT. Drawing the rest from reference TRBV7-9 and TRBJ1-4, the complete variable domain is DTGVSQNPRHKITKRGQNVTFRCDPISEHNRLYWYRQTLGQGPEFLTYFQNEAQLEKSRLLSDRFSAERPKGSFSTLEIQRTEQGDSAMYLCASSLGRAGASEKLFFGSGTQLSVL.

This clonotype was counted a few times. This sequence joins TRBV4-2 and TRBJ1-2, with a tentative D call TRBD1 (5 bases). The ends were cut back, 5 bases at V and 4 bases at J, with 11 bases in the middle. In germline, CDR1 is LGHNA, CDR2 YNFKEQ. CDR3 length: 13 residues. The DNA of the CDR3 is TGTGCCAGCAGCGAATTCGGGACCTATGGCTACACCTTC. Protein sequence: CASSEFGTYGYTF.

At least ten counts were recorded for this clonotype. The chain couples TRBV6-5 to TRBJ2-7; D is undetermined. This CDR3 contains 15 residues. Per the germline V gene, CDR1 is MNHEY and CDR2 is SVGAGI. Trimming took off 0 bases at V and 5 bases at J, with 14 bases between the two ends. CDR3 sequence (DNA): TGTGCCAGCAGTTACTCAGGGCAGGAAGCCCACGAGCAGTACTTC. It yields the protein CASSYSGQEAHEQYF.

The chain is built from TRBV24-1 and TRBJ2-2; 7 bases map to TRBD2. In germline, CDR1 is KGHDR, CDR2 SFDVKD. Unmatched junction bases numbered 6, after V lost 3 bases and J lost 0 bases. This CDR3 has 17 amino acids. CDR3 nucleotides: TGTGCCACCAGTGATAAGGGCGGGAGAGCGAACACCGGGGAGCTGTTTTTT. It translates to CATSDKGGRANTGELFF.

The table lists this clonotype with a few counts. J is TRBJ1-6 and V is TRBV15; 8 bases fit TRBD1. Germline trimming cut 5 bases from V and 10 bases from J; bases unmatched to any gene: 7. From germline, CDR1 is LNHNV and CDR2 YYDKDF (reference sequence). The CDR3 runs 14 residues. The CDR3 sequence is CATSPRTGNSPLHF. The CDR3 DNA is TGTGCCACCAGCCCGCGGACAGGGAACTCACCCCTCCACTTT.

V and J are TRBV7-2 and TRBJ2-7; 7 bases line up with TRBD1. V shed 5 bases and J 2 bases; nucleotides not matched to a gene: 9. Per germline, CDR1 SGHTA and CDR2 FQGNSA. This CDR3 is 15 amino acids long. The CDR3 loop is CASSQRTGWAYEQYF. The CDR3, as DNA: TGTGCCAGCAGCCAGCGGACAGGTTGGGCCTACGAGCAGTACTTC.

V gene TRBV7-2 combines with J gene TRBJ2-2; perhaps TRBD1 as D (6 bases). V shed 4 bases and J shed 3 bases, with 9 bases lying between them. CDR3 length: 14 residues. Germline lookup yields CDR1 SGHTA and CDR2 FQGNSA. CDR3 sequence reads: CASSSDSYTGELFF. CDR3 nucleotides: TGTGCCAGCAGCTCGGACAGTTACACCGGGGAGCTGTTTTTT.

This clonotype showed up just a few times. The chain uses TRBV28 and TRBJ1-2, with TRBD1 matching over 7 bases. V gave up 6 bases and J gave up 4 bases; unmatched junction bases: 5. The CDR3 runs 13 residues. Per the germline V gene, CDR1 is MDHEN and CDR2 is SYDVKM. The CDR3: CASRMRGPYGYTF. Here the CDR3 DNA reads TGTGCCAGCAGAATGAGGGGGCCCTATGGCTACACCTTC.

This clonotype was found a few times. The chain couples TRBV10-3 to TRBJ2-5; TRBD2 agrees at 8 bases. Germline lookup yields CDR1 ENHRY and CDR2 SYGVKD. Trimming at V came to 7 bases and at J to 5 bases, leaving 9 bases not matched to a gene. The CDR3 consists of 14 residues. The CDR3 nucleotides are TGTGCCATCAAGCCGCAGGGCGGGGGGGAGACCCAGTACTTC. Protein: CAIKPQGGGETQYF.

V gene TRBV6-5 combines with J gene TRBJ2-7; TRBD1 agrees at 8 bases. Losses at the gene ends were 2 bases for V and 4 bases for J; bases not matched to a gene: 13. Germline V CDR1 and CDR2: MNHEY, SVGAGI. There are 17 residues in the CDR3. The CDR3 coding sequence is TGTGCCAGCAGTTACGGAAGTGGACAGGGTTACCGGTACGAGCAGTACTTC. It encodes CASSYGSGQGYRYEQYF.

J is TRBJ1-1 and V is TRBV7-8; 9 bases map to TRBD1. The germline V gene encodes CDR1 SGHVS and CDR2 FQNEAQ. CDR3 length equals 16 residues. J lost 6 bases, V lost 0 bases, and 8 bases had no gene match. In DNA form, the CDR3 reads TGTGCCAGCAGCTTAGCGCGTGGACAGGGGTCCCCTGAAGCTTTCTTT. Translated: CASSLARGQGSPEAFF.

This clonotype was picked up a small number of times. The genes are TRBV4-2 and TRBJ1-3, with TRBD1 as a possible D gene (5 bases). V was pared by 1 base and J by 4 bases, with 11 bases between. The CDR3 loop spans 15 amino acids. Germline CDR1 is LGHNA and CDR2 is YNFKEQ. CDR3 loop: CASSQAPQGGNTIYF. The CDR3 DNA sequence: TGTGCCAGCAGCCAAGCACCGCAGGGCGGAAACACCATATATTTT.

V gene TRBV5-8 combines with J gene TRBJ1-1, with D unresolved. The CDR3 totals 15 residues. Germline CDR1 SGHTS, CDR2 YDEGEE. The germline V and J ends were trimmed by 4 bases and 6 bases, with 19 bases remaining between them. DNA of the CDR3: TGTGCCAGCAGCCTGCTTCTCAGTGGGTATCCTGAAGCTTTCTTT. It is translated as CASSLLLSGYPEAFF.

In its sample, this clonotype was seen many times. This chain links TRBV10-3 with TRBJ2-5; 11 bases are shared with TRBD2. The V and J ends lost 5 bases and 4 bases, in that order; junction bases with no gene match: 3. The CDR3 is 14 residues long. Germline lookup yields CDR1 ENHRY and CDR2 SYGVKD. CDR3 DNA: TGTGCCATCAGTACTAGCGGGAGTGGAGAGACCCAGTACTTC. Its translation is CAISTSGSGETQYF.

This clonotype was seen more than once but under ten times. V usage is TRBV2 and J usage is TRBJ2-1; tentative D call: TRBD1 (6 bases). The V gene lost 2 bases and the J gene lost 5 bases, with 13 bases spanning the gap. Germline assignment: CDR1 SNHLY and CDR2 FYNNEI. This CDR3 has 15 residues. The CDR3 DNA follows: TGTGCCAGCAGTGAACATAACCCAGGGGACAATGAGCAGTTCTTC. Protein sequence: CASSEHNPGDNEQFF.

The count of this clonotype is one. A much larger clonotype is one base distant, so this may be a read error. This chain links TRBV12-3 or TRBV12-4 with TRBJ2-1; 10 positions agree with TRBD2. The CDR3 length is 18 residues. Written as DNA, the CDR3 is TGTACCAGCAGTTTAGCGAGAGGTAGCGGGAGGCTGGCCAATGAGCAGTTCTTC. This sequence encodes CTSSLARGSGRLANEQFF.

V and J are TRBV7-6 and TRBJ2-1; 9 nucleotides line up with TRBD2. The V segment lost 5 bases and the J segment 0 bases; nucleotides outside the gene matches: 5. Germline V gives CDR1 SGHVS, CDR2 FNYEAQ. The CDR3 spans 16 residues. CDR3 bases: TGTGCCAGCAGCCCGACTAGCGGCCGCTCCTACAATGAGCAGTTCTTC. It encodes CASSPTSGRSYNEQFF.

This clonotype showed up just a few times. DNA of the CDR3: TGCGCCAGCAGTCATCAGGGGATTTCCGGGGAGCTGTTTTTT. Encoded protein: CASSHQGISGELFF. This rearrangement joins TRBV23-1 to TRBJ2-2; a weak D match, TRBD1 (6 bases). TRBV23-1 is identified as an open reading frame with a role that is uncertain. This CDR3 comprises 14 residues. The V end lost 3 bases, the J end lost 6 bases, and 11 bases lay between the germline ends.

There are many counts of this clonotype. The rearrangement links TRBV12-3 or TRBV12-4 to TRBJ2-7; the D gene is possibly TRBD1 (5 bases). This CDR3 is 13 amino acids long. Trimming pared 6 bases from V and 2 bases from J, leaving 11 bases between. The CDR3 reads CASSLRQPYEQYF. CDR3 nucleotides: TGTGCCAGCAGCTTACGACAGCCCTACGAGCAGTACTTC.

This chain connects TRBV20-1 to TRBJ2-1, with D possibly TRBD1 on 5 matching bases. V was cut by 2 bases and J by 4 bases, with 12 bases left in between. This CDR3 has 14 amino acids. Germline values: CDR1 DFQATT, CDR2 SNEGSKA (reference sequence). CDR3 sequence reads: CSARMGRSYNEQFF. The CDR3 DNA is TGCAGTGCTAGAATGGGGCGGAGTTACAATGAGCAGTTCTTC.

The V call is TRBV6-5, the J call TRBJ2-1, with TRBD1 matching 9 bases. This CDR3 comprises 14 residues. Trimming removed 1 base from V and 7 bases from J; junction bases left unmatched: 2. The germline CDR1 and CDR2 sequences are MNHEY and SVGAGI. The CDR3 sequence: CASSYYGTGNEQFF. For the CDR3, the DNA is TGTGCCAGCAGTTACTACGGGACAGGGAATGAGCAGTTCTTC.

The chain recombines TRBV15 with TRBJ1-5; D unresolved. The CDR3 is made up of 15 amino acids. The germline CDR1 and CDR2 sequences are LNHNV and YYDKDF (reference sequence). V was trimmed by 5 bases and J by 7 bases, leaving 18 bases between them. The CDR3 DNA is TGTGCCACCAGCCCGAGGGCGGGAGCGGGGCAGCCCCAGCATTTT. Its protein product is CATSPRAGAGQPQHF.

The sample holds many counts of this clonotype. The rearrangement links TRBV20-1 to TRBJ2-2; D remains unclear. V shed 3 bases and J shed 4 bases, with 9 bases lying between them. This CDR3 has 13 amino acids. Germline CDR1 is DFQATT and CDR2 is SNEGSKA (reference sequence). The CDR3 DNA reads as TGCAGTGCTAGTTCGGCGGTCACCGGGGAGCTGTTTTTT. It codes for CSASSAVTGELFF.

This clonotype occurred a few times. CDR3 in amino acids: CASSLVYRGANTEAFF. DNA for the CDR3: TGCGCCAGCAGCTTGGTCTACAGGGGCGCCAACACTGAAGCTTTCTTT. This chain uses TRBV5-1 with TRBJ1-1; 7 bases fit TRBD1. CDR3 length: 16 amino acids. V lost 0 bases and J lost 2; bases outside the gene matches: 7. CDR1 is SGHRS, CDR2 YFSETQ, per germline. The full variable domain, in which reference TRBV5-1 and TRBJ1-1 provide the parts outside the CDR3, is KAGVTQTPRYLIKTRGQQVTLSCSPISGHRSVSWYQQTPGQGLQFLFEYFSETQRNKGNFPGRFSGRQFSNSRSEMNVSTLELGDSALYLCASSLVYRGANTEAFFGQGTRLTVV.

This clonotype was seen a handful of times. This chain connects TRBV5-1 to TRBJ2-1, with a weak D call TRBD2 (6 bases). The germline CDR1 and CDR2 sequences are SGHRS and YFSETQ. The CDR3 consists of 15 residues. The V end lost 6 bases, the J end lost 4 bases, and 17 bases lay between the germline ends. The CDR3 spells CASTRSGEEYNEQFF. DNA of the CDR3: TGCGCCAGCACTCGATCGGGGGAGGAGTACAATGAGCAGTTCTTC.